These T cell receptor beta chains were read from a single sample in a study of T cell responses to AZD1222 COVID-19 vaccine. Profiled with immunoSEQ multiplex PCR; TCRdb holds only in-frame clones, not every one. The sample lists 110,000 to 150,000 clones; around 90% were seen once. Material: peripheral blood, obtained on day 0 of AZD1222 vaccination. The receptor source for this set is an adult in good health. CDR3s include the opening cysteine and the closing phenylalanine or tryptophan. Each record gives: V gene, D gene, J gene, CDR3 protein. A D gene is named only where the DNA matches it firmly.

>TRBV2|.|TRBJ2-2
CASSRELPITGELFF
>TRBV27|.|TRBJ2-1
CASSAYLVHNEQFF
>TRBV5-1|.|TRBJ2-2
CASSTSTGTGELFF
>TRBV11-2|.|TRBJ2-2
CASSLVGRVITGELFF
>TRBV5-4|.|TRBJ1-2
CASSSTTAEGYTF
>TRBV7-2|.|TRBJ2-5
CASSLVHSGETQYF
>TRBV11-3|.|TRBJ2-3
CASSGGVTSASDTQYF
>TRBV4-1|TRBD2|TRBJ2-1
CASSQRLAGDLGEQFF
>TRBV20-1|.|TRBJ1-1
CSASGFSVAVITEAFF
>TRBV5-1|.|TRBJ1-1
CASSWGTLGGSEAFF
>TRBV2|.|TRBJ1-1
CASMVNTEAFF
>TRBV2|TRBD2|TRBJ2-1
CASSAGTSGYNEQFF
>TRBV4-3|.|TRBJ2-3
CASSQEKEGTQYF
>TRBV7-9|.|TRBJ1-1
CASSVNTEAFF
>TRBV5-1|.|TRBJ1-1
CASSYSDAGLLNTEAFF
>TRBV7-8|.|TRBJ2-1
CASSPRWREVNEQFF
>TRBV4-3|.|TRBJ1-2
CASSQEISINSYGYTF
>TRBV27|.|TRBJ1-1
CASKDRRNTEAFF
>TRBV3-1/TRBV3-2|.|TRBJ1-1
CASSPPGRQDNTEAFF
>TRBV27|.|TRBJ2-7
CASSLFESGVREQYF
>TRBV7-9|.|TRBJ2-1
CASSLDGGSQFF
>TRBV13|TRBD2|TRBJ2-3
CASSFRTSSPDTQYF
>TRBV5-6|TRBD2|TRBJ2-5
CASSLVLAGVAPKKTQYF
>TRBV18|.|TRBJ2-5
CASSPTEETQYF
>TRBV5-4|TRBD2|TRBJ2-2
CASSSGTSGSTGELFF
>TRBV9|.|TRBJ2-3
CASSAGRRTDTQYF
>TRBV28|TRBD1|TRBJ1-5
CASTSRGTGLRWNQPQHF
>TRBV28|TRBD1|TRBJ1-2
CASRSGQGGWDYGYTF
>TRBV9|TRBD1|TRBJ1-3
CASSDRGAGGNTIYF
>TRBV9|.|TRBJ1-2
CASSPPSVYGYTF
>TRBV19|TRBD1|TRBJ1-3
CATRPDRGPYSGNTIYF
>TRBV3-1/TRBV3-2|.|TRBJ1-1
CASSQGNTEAFF
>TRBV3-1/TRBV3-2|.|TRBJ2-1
CASSQGGGISEQFF
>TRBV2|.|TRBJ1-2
CASMRGGYGYTF
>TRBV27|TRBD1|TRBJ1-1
CASSNRGGNTEAFF
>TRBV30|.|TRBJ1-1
CAWKRVYEAFF
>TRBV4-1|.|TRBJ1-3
CASSQEMVNSGNTIYF
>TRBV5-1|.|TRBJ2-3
CASSYPAGTDTQYF
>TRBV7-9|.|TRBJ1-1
CASRPGTEAFF
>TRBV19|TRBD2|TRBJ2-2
CASNRAGVNTGELFF
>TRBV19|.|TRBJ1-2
CASSPGQLGYGYTF
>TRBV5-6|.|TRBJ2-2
CASSGDGYGELFF
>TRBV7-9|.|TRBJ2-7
CASSLTGTSHEQYF
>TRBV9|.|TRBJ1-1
CASSPRTEIHTEAFF
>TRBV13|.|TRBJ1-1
CASGVRTEAFF
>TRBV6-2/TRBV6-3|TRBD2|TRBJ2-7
CASSQTSGRLAYEQYF
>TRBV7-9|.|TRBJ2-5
CASSWEETQYF
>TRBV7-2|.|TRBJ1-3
CASSSGGGGNTIYF
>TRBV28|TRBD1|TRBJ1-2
CASSTTQIGTGAYGYTF
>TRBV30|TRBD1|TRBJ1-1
CASPGQGNTEAFF
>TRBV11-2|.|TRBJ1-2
CASSFAAGSAYGYTF